This T cell receptor beta chain was identified in a study of OX40 agonist ivuxolimab in advanced cancers. The table came from immunoSEQ multiplex PCR; TCRdb's copy has only in-frame clones and leaves some out. The table shows more than 90,000 clones, with about four fifths occurring only once. V gave up 6 bases and J gave up 7 bases, with 21 bases separating them. The CDR3 covers 15 residues. CDR1 is MDHEN, CDR2 SYDVKM, per germline. The sequence came from an adult with an advanced solid tumor such as melanoma, head and neck, liver or kidney cancer. The specimen comprised CD4+ or CD8+ T cells sorted from blood, sampled in a trial of the OX40 agonist ivuxolimab. The V call is TRBV28, the J call TRBJ1-2; D gene ambiguous. The CDR3 DNA reads as TGTGCCAGCAGACCCGGACGGGTTACGTCTAGTGGCTACACCTTC. It is translated as CASRPGRVTSSGYTF.